The 10 T cell receptor beta chains in this list originate from one sample, sequenced in a study of blood T cell repertoires in COVID-19. Some clones are missing from TCRdb's copy, which holds only in-frame ones; the method was immunoSEQ multiplex PCR. The data contain around 270,000 clones, 88% of them singletons. Sequencing input: peripheral blood. These receptors were taken from a man aged 55-75 years who had recovered from COVID-19.

The rearrangement links TRBV2 to TRBJ2-5; 8 bases align to TRBD2. Germline-derived CDR1 and CDR2 are SNHLY and FYNNEI. The CDR3 runs 15 residues. V trimming: 3 bases; J trimming: 4 bases; junction bases outside the gene matches: 7. The CDR3 reads CASSDGSGARETQYF. In nucleotides, the CDR3 is TGTGCCAGCAGTGATGGTAGCGGGGCGCGAGAGACCCAGTACTTC.

J is TRBJ1-5 and V is TRBV2; 9 bases match TRBD1. Per germline, CDR1 SNHLY and CDR2 FYNNEI. The CDR3 is 18 residues long. After removal of 6 bases from V and 0 bases from J, the junction contained 12 bases not matched to a gene. CDR3: CASSLGQGYGNSNQPQHF. CDR3 bases: TGTGCCAGCAGCCTGGGACAGGGTTACGGAAATAGCAATCAGCCCCAGCATTTT.

This chain uses TRBV7-3 with TRBJ2-1; 9 bases are a match to TRBD1. The CDR3 sequence is 15 residues long. Per germline, CDR1 SGHTA and CDR2 FQGTGA. Trimming at V came to 2 bases and at J to 8 bases, leaving 7 bases not matched to a gene. The DNA for the CDR3 is TGTGCCAGCAGCTTAGGGGACAGGGAATCGTATGAGCAGTTCTTC. Translation gives CASSLGDRESYEQFF.

This clone was found once. This chain uses TRBV19 with TRBJ2-2; weak D call: TRBD2 (7 bases). The V and J ends lost 6 bases and 7 bases respectively, with 24 bases between them. Germline V gene sequence: CDR1 LNHDA, CDR2 SQIVND (reference sequence). The CDR3 loop spans 17 amino acids. The DNA for the CDR3 is TGTGCCAGTAGAACCGGAGGTGGGGGGGGCACTATCGGGGAGCTGTTTTTT. Its protein is CASRTGGGGGTIGELFF.

This clone was detected only once. The chain recombines TRBV15 with TRBJ2-7, with 10 positions matching TRBD1. The germline V gene has CDR1 LNHNV and CDR2 YYDKDF (reference sequence). V trimming: 11 bases; J trimming: 4 bases; junction bases outside the gene matches: 8. CDR3 length: 13 residues. CDR3 sequence: CAASRDRGYEQYF. The CDR3 DNA follows: TGTGCCGCCTCCCGGGACAGGGGATACGAGCAGTACTTC.

The chain has TRBV24-1 and TRBJ1-2, with D possibly being TRBD1 (5 bases). Germline values: CDR1 KGHDR, CDR2 SFDVKD. The CDR3 covers 13 residues. V was clipped by 4 bases and J by 4 bases, with 9 bases between them. The chain's CDR3 is CATSDRATYGYTF. Written as DNA, the CDR3 is TGTGCCACCAGTGACAGGGCCACCTATGGCTACACCTTC.

The chain couples TRBV27 to TRBJ2-4; 7 nucleotides match TRBD1. The germline CDR1 and CDR2 sequences are MNHEY and SMNVEV (reference sequence). This CDR3 has 16 amino acids. Trimming cost V 3 bases and J 0 bases; bases outside gene matches: 5. CDR3 sequence: CASSFYRGEAKNIQYF. The CDR3 nucleotides are TGTGCCAGCAGTTTTTACAGGGGAGAAGCCAAAAACATTCAGTACTTC.

This clone was counted once. The gene calls are TRBV29-1 and TRBJ2-3, with 9 positions matching TRBD2. The ends lost 6 bases at V and 2 bases at J; junction bases unmatched: 18. Germline V CDR1 and CDR2: SQVTM, ANQGSEA. This CDR3 is built from 18 residues. The CDR3, as DNA: TGCAGCGTGTCGGGCCATATAATAGCGGGGGCGAACACAGATACGCAGTATTTT. Its protein is CSVSGHIIAGANTDTQYF.

Only a few counts were recorded for this clone. CDR3 nucleotide sequence: TGTGCCAGTAGTATGTCCCTCCCTCGCACAGATACGCAGTATTTT. This encodes CASSMSLPRTDTQYF. This chain joins TRBV19 and TRBJ2-3; D is uncertain. Looked up from germline, CDR1 is LNHDA and CDR2 is SQIVND (reference sequence). V lost 3 bases and J lost 1, with 11 bases in between. The CDR3 sequence is 15 residues long. The full variable domain, rest sourced from reference TRBV19 and TRBJ2-3, is DGGITQSPKYLFRKEGQNVTLSCEQNLNHDAMYWYRQDPGQGLRLIYYSQIVNDFQKGDIAEGYSVSREKKESFPLTVTSAQKNPTAFYLCASSMSLPRTDTQYFGPGTRLTVL.

CDR3 bases: TGTGCAAGTCGCTTAGGAAGGAAACAGGACTATGGCTACACCTTC. Protein product: CASRLGRKQDYGYTF. This sequence joins TRBV12-2 and TRBJ1-2; TRBD1, as called in the table, went unchecked against the DNA. TRBV12-2 is recorded as a pseudogene. CDR3 size: 15 residues.